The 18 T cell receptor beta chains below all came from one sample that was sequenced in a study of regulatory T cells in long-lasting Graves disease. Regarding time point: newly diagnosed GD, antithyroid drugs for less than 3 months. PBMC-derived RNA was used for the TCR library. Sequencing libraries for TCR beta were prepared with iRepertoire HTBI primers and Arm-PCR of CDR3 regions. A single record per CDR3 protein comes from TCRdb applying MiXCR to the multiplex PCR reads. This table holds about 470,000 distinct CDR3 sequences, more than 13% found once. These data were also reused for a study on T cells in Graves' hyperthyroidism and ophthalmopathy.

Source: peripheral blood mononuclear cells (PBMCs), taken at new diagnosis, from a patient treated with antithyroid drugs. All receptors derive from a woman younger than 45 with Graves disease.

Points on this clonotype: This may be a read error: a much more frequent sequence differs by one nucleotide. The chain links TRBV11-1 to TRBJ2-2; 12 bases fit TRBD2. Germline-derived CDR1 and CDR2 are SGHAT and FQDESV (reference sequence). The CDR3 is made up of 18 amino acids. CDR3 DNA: TGTGCCGGCAGCTCAGCCCTAGCGGGAGGGATATACGTCGGGGAGCTGTTTTTT. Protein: CAGSSALAGGIYVGELFF.

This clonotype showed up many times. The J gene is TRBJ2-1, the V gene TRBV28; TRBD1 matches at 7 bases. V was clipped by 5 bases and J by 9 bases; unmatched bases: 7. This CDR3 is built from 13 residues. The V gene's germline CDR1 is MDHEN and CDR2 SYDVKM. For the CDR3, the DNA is TGTGCCAGCAGTGCCGGGACAGAGACTGAGCAGTTCTTC. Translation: CASSAGTETEQFF.

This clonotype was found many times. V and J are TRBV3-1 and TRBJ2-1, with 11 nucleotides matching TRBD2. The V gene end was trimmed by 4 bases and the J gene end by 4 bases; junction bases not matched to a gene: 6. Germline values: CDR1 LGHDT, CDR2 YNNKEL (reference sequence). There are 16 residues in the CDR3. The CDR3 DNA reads TGTGCCAGCAGCCTGCGGACTAGCGGGTTGTACAATGAGCAGTTCTTC. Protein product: CASSLRTSGLYNEQFF.

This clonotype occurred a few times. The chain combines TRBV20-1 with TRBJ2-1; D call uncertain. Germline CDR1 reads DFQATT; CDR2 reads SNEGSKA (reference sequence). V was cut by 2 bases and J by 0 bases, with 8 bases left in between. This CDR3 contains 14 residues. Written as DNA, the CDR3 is TGCAGTGCTAGACTGGGGATCTCCTACAATGAGCAGTTCTTC. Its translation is CSARLGISYNEQFF.

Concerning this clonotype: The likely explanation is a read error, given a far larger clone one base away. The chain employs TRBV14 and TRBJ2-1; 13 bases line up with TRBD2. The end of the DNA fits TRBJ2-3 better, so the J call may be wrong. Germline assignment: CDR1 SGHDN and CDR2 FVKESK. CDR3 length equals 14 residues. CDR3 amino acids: CASSPGLAGSAQYF. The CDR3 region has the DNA TGTGCCAGCAGCCCGGGACTAGCGGGAAGTGCGCAGTATTTT.

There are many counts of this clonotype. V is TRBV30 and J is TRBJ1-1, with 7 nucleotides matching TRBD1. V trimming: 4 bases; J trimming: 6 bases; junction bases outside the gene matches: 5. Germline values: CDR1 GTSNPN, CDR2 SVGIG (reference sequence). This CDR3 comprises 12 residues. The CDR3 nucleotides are TGTGCCTGGACCACTCAGGGGGCTGAAGCTTTCTTT. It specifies CAWTTQGAEAFF.

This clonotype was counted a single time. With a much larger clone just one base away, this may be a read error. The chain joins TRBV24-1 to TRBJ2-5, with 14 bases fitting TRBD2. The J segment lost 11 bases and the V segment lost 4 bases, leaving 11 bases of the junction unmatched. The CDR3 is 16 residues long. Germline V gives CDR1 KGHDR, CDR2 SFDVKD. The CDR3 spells CATSDRGLAGVDEQYF. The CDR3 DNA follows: TGTGCCACCAGTGACCGGGGACTAGCGGGAGTTGATGAGCAGTACTTC.

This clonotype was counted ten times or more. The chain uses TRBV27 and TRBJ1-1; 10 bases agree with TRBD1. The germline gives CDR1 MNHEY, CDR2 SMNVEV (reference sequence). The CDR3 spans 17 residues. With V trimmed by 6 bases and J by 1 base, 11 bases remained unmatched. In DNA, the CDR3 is TGTGCCAGCAGCCGGCGGGGACAGGGGCCCACGAACACTGAAGCTTTCTTT. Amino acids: CASSRRGQGPTNTEAFF.

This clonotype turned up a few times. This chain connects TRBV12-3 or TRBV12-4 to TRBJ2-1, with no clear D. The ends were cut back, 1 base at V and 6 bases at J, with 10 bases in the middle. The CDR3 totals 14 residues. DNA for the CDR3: TGTGCCAGCAGTTTAGGGCTCTTGCGCAATGAGCAGTTCTTC. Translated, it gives CASSLGLLRNEQFF.

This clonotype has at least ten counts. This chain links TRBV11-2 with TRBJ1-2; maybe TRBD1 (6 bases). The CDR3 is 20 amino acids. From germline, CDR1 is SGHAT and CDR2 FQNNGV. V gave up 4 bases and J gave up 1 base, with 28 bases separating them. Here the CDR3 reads CASSSVRRDILSAGNYGYTF. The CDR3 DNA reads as TGTGCCAGCAGCTCCGTTCGTCGGGACATTCTGTCTGCTGGTAACTATGGCTACACCTTC. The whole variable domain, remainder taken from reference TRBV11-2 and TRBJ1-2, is EAGVAQSPRYKIIEKRQSVAFWCNPISGHATLYWYQQILGQGPKLLIQFQNNGVVDDSQLPKDRFSAERLKGVDSTLKIQPAKLEDSAVYLCASSSVRRDILSAGNYGYTFGSGTRLTVV.

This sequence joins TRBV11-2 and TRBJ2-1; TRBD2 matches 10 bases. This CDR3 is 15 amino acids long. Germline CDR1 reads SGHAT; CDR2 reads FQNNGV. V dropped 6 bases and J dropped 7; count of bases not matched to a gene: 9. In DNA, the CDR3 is TGTGCCAGCAGTCTAGCGGGAGTAAGGTCAAATGAGCAGTTCTTC. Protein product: CASSLAGVRSNEQFF.

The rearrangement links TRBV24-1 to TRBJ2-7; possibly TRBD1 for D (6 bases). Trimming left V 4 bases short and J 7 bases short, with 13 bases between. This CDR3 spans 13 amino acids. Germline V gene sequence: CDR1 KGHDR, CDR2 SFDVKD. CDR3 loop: CATSEPNREEQYF. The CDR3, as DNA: TGTGCCACCAGTGAGCCGAACAGGGAGGAGCAGTACTTC.

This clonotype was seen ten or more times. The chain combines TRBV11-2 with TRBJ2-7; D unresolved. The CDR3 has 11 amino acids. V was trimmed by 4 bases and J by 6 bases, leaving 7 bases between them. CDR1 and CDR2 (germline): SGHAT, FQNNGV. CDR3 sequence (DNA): TGTGCCAGCAGCTGGTCTTTCGAGCAGTACTTC. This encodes CASSWSFEQYF.

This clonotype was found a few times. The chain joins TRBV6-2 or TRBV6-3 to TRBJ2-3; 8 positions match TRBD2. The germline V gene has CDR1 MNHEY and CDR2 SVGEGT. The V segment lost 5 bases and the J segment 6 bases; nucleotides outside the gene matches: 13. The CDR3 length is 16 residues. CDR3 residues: CASSHPTSGRGDTQYF. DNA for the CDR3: TGTGCCAGCAGTCATCCCACCAGCGGGAGAGGTGATACGCAGTATTTT.

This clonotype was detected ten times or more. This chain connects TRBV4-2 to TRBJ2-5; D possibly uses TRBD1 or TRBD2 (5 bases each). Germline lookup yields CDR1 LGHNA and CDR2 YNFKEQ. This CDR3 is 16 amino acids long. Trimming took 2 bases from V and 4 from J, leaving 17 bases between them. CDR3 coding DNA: TGTGCCAGCAGCCAAACCCTCGGGGCCTGGAGAGAGACCCAGTACTTC. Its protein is CASSQTLGAWRETQYF.

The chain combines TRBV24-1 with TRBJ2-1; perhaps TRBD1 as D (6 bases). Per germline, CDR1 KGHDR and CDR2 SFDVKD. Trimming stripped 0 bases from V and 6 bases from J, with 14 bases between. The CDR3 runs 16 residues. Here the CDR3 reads CATSDLQTTGRNEQFF. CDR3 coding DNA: TGTGCCACCAGTGATTTGCAAACGACAGGTCGCAATGAGCAGTTCTTC.

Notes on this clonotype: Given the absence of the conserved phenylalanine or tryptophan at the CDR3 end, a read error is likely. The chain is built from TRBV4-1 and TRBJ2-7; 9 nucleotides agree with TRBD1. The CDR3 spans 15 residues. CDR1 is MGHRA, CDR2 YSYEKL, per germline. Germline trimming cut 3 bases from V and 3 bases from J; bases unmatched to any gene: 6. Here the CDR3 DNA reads TGCGCCAGCAGCCAGCCCGGGACAGGGCTCTACGAGCAGTACTAC. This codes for CASSQPGTGLYEQYY.

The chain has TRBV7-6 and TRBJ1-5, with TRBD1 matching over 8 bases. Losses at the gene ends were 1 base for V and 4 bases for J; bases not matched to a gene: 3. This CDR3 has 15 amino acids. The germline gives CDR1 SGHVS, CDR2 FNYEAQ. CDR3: CASSLGQGANQPQHF. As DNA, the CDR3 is TGTGCCAGCAGCTTAGGGCAGGGGGCGAATCAGCCCCAGCATTTT.